This entry describes one T cell receptor (beta chain). Antigen specificity is unknown. Individuals with ophthalmopathy presented a Clinical Activity Score of at least 3, a NOSPECS grade of at least 4 and a duration under 3 months. The sample comes from a study of T cells in Graves' hyperthyroidism and ophthalmopathy. The CDR3 contains 15 residues. The V end lost 4 bases, the J end lost 1 base, and 12 bases lay between the germline ends. Germline V gene lookup returns CDR1 SGHVS and CDR2 FQNEAQ. The study, taken as a whole, reports: In the blood, most expanded thyroid clonotypes above 0.001 appeared as well. Ophthalmopathy prediction by the model preceded onset by a median about 6.3 months.

What was amplified from RNA transcripts were TCR beta CDR3 regions. RT-PCR in the first round (using the HTBI primer set) targeted the TCR CDR3. TCRdb fed the multiplex PCR reads into MiXCR, producing one record per CDR3 protein. The data hold 490,000 or so distinct CDR3 sequences, with 22% observed a single time. The TCR sequence derives from a woman between 70 and 85 years old with Graves' ophthalmopathy. The sequenced sample consisted of blood. V is TRBV7-8 and J is TRBJ2-3, with D possibly matching TRBD1 (5 bases). In DNA form, the CDR3 reads TGTGCCAGCAGCTGGGGCTCACACCGCACAGATACGCAGTATTTT. It yields the protein CASSWGSHRTDTQYF.